The rows below give T cell receptor beta chains drawn from one sample of a study of T cells after yellow fever vaccination. TCRdb passed the 5' RACE reads through MiXCR, listing each CDR3 protein once. The sample lists just under 600,000 distinct CDR3 sequences, roughly 13% seen once, with around an eighth in the top ten. The sample here was PBMCs, taken on the day of the yellow fever booster vaccination. These receptors were taken from a young man who received the YFV17D yellow fever vaccine. Each CDR3 is given with its conserved first and last residue. The D gene is left open where the match is weak. Clone size, where shown, is once, few, many, or a class for clones that have expanded.

j_call d_call v_call clone_size cdr3_aa cdr3_nt
TRBJ2-3 TRBD2 TRBV6-1 . CASSASGRALGTQYF TGTGCCAGCAGTGCTAGCGGGAGGGCCCTCGGTACGCAGTATTTT
TRBJ2-7 . TRBV15 few CATSRDLSGSSHEQYF TGTGCCACCAGCAGAGATCTGAGTGGGAGCTCCCACGAGCAGTACTTC
TRBJ2-1 . TRBV6-1 . CASRSSPSYNEQFF TGTGCCAGCAGGTCTTCCCCGTCCTACAATGAGCAGTTCTTC
TRBJ2-1 TRBD2 TRBV20-1 . CCARRLAGEPQSSYNEQFF TGCTGTGCTAGACGACTAGCGGGAGAACCCCAGAGCTCCTACAATGAGCAGTTCTTC
TRBJ2-7 . TRBV11-2 . CASSWPGHSYEQYF TGTGCCAGCAGCTGGCCGGGACACTCCTACGAGCAGTACTTC
TRBJ2-7 TRBD1 TRBV5-6 . CASIRTGRSYEQYF TGTGCCAGCATCCGGACAGGGCGCTCCTACGAGCAGTACTTC
TRBJ2-3 . TRBV6-5 once CASSYSQQQADTQYF TGTGCCAGCAGTTACTCTCAGCAGCAGGCAGATACGCAGTATTTT
TRBJ2-7 TRBD1 TRBV11-2 . CASSTGGPGNEQYF TGTGCCAGCAGTACAGGGGGCCCAGGTAACGAGCAGTACTTC
TRBJ1-2 TRBD1 TRBV10-3 few CAISDWTGYDGYTF TGTGCCATCAGTGATTGGACAGGGTATGATGGCTACACCTTC
TRBJ2-1 . TRBV6-2/TRBV6-3 . CASRHKSSNSYNEQFF TGTGCCAGCAGGCACAAGTCTAGTAACTCCTACAATGAGCAGTTCTTC
TRBJ2-7 . TRBV20-1 few CSAMKRGIEQYF TGCAGTGCTATGAAAAGGGGGATCGAGCAGTACTTC
TRBJ1-2 . TRBV12-3/TRBV12-4 . CASSSDYGYTF TGTGCCAGCAGTTCTGACTATGGCTACACCTTC
TRBJ2-7 . TRBV25-1 many CASSAGLGTYEQYF TGTGCCAGCAGTGCAGGCCTTGGCACTTACGAGCAGTACTTC
TRBJ2-5 TRBD2 TRBV19 . CASSPGLAAGQETQYF TGTGCCAGCTCCCCCGGACTAGCGGCGGGACAAGAGACCCAGTACTTC
TRBJ2-1 TRBD2 TRBV6-5 . CASSYSGNSYNEQFF TGTGCCAGCAGCTATAGCGGGAATTCCTACAATGAGCAGTTCTTC
TRBJ1-5 . TRBV5-1 . CASSLVGAGPQHF TGCGCCAGCAGCTTGGTTGGGGCCGGGCCCCAGCATTTT
TRBJ1-5 . TRBV6-1 few CASTWGSNQPQHF TGTGCCAGCACCTGGGGGAGCAATCAGCCCCAGCATTTT
TRBJ2-1 . TRBV27 . CASSQLMGRQQFF TGTGCCAGCAGTCAGTTAATGGGACGCCAACAGTTCTTC
TRBJ1-1 . TRBV7-8 few CASSLGLPEAFF TGTGCCAGCAGCCTAGGACTGCCTGAAGCTTTCTTT
TRBJ2-4 . TRBV19 . CASSIGRGQNIQYF TGTGCCAGTAGTATAGGCAGGGGCCAAAACATTCAGTACTTC
TRBJ1-2 TRBD1 TRBV7-2 . CASRLAWTGGHNYGYTF TGTGCCAGCAGATTAGCCTGGACAGGAGGTCATAACTATGGCTACACCTTC
TRBJ1-4 . TRBV28 few CASSSPDSATNEKLFF TGTGCCAGCAGTTCCCCGGACAGTGCAACTAATGAAAAACTGTTTTTT